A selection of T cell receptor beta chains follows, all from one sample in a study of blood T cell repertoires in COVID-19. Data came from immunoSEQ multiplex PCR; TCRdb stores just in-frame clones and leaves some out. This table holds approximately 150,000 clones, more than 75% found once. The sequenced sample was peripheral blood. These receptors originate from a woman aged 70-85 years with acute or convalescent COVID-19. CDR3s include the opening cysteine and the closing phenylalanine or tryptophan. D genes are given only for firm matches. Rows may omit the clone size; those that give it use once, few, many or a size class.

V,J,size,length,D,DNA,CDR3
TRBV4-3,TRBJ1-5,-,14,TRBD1,TGCGCCAGCAGCCCTACAGGGGGGAGCCAGCCCCAGCATTTT,CASSPTGGSQPQHF
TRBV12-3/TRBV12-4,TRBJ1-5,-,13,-,TGTGCCAGCAGTTTAAGCCCCAATCAGCCCCAGCATTTT,CASSLSPNQPQHF
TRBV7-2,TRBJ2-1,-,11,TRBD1,TGTGCCAGCAGCCCCGGGACAGTTGAGTTCTTC,CASSPGTVEFF
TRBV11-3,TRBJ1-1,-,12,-,TGTGCCAGCAGCTTCGGGGGGTCTGAAGCTTTCTTT,CASSFGGSEAFF
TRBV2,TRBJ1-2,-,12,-,TGTGCCAGCAGCAGGGGTTCGAATGGCTACACCTTC,CASSRGSNGYTF
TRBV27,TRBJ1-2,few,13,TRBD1,TGTGCCAGCAGTTTTCAGGACAGGGGTGGCTACACCTTC,CASSFQDRGGYTF
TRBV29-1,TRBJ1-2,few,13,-,TGCAGCGTTGATCCGTCGGGGGGCTATGGCTACACCTTC,CSVDPSGGYGYTF
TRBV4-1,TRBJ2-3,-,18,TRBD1,TGCGCCAGCAGCCAAGATAGGTTCGAGGCAGGGGGTCAAGATACGCAGTATTTT,CASSQDRFEAGGQDTQYF
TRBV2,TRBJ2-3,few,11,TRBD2,TGTGCCAGCAGAAGCGGGACTACGCAGTATTTT,CASRSGTTQYF
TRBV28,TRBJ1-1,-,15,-,TGTGCCAGCAGTAAACCCCTAGGGACTCAAGGCCCAGCTTTCTTT,CASSKPLGTQGPAFF
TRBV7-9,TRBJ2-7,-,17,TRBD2,TGTGCCAGCAGCTTAGCTCTAGCGGGGGACGTATCCTACGAGCAGTACTTC,CASSLALAGDVSYEQYF
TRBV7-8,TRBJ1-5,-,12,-,TGTGCCAGCAGCCGATTAAATCAGCCCCAGCATTTT,CASSRLNQPQHF
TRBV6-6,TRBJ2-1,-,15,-,TGTGCCAGCAGTGACGGAGGGAACTCCTACAATGAGCAGTTCTTC,CASSDGGNSYNEQFF
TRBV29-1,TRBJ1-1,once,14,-,TGCAGCGTTGGGCCTAGAGTATCGAACACTGAAGCTTTCTTT,CSVGPRVSNTEAFF
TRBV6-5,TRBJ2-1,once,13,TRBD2,TGTGCCAGCAGGACTAGCGGGACGAATGAGCAGTTCTTC,CASRTSGTNEQFF
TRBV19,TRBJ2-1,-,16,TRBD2,TGTGCCAGTAGTGACGCCGGGACTAGCGGCTACAATGAGCAGTTCTTC,CASSDAGTSGYNEQFF
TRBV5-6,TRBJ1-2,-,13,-,TGTGCCAGCAGCTTGGGTGGCGGCTATGGCTACACCTTC,CASSLGGGYGYTF
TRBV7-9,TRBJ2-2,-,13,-,TGTGCCAACCCCAGGGGGAACACCGGGGAGCTGTTTTTT,CANPRGNTGELFF